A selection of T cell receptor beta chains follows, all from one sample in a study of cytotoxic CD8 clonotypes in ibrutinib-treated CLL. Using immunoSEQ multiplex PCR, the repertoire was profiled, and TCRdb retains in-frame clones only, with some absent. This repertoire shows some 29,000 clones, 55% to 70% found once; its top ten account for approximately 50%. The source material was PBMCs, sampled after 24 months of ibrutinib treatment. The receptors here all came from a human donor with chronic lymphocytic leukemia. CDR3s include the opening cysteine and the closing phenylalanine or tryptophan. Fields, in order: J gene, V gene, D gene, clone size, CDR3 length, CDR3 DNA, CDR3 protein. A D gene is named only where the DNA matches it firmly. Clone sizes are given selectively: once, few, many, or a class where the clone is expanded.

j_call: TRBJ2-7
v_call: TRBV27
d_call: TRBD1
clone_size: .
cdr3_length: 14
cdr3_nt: TGTGCCAGCAGTAACCCGGGACAGGGGAACGAGCAGTACTTC
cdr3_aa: CASSNPGQGNEQYF

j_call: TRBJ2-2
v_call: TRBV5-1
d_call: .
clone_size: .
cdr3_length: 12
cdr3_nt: TGCGCCAGCAGCCCCCCCACCGGGGAGCTGTTTTTT
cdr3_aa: CASSPPTGELFF

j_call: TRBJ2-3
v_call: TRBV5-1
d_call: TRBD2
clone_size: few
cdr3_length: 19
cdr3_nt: TGCGCCAGCAGCTTGAGAGGTGGGGCTAGCGGGGGTAGCACAGATACGCAGTATTTT
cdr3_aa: CASSLRGGASGGSTDTQYF

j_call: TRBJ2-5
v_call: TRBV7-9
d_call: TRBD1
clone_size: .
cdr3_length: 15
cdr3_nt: TGTGCCAGCAGCTCGCCGACAGGGTCGACGGAGACCCAGTACTTC
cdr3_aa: CASSSPTGSTETQYF

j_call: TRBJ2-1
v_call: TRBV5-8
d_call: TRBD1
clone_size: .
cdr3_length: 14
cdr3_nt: TGTGCCAGCAGCTTAGGGGGCAGGTACAATGAGCAGTTCTTC
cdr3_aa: CASSLGGRYNEQFF

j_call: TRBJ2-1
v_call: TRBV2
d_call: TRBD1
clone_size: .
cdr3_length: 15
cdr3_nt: TGTGCCAGCAGGGGGACAGGGAAGTCCTACAATGAGCAGTTCTTC
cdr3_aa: CASRGTGKSYNEQFF

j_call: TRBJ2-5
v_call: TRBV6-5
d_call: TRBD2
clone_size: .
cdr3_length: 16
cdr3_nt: TGTGCCAGCAGTTCCCCGGGACTAGCAAGTCGTCAGACCCAGTACTTC
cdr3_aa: CASSSPGLASRQTQYF

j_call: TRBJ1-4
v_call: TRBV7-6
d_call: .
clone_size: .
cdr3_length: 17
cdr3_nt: TGTGCCAGCAGCACGAGGGCAGAATGGGCAACTAATGAAAAACTGTTTTTT
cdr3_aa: CASSTRAEWATNEKLFF

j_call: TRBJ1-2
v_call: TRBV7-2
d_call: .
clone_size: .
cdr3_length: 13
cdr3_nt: TGTGCCAGCAGCTTAGAAGGGGGTTATGGCTACACCTTC
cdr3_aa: CASSLEGGYGYTF

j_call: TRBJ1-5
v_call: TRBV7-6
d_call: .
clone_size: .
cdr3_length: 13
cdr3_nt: TGTGCCAGCAGCTCTCAGGAGAATCAGCCCCAGCATTTT
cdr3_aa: CASSSQENQPQHF

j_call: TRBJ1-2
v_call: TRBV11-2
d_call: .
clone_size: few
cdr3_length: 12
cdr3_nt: TGTGCCAGCAGCCTTGACAGTTCCGGCTACACCTTC
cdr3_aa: CASSLDSSGYTF